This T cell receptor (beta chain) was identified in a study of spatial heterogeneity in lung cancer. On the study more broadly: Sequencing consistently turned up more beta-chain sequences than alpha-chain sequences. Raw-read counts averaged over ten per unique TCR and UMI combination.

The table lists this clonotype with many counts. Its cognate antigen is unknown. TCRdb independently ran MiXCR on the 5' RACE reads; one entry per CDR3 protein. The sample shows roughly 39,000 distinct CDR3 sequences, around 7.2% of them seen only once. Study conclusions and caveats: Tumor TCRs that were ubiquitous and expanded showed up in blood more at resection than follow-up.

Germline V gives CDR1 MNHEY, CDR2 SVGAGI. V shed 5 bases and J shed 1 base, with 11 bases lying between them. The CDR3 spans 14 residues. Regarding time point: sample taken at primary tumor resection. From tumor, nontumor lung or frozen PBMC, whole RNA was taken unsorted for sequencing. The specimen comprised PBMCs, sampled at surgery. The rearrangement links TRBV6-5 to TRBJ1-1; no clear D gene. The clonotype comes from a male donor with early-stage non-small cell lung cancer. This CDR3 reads CASSRRQPNTEAFF. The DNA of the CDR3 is TGTGCCAGCAGTCGACGCCAGCCGAACACTGAAGCTTTCTTT.